These T cell receptor beta chains were read from a single sample in a study of blood T cell repertoires in COVID-19. TCRdb keeps only in-frame clones here, not all; method: immunoSEQ multiplex PCR. In the table there are roughly 200,000 clones, around 87% of which are singletons. Sample: peripheral blood. The receptors come from a man in his sixties with acute or convalescent COVID-19. The CDR3 runs from the conserved cysteine through the conserved F or W. The D gene is left open where the match is weak. Size tells how often a clone was seen (once, few, many) or the class of an expanded clone, and some rows leave it out.

clone_size: NA; cdr3_length: 16; v_call: TRBV7-3; d_call: TRBD2; j_call: TRBJ2-1; cdr3_nt: TGTGCCAGCAGCCGCCTAGCGGGGGCCGAATACAATGAGCAGTTCTTC; cdr3_aa: CASSRLAGAEYNEQFF
clone_size: NA; cdr3_length: 16; v_call: TRBV9; d_call: NA; j_call: TRBJ2-7; cdr3_nt: TGTGCCAGCAGCGTGGCCCGGGACGGGAGCTCCTACGAGCAGTACTTC; cdr3_aa: CASSVARDGSSYEQYF
clone_size: once; cdr3_length: 15; v_call: TRBV27; d_call: TRBD1; j_call: TRBJ1-6; cdr3_nt: TGTGCCAGCAGTCCTAAGAGGACAGGGGCCTCACCCCTCCACTTT; cdr3_aa: CASSPKRTGASPLHF
clone_size: NA; cdr3_length: 15; v_call: TRBV5-4; d_call: NA; j_call: TRBJ2-7; cdr3_nt: TGTGCCAGCAGCTTGGGGCTAGCTGGGTCCTACGAGCAGTACTTC; cdr3_aa: CASSLGLAGSYEQYF
clone_size: NA; cdr3_length: 14; v_call: TRBV2; d_call: TRBD1; j_call: TRBJ1-6; cdr3_nt: TGTGCCAGCAACGTACAGGGGGCAGGATCACCCCTCCACTTT; cdr3_aa: CASNVQGAGSPLHF
clone_size: NA; cdr3_length: 14; v_call: TRBV11-1; d_call: TRBD2; j_call: TRBJ2-5; cdr3_nt: TGTGCCAGCAGCCCGGGGGGGATCCAAGAGACCCAGTACTTC; cdr3_aa: CASSPGGIQETQYF
clone_size: NA; cdr3_length: 13; v_call: TRBV28; d_call: NA; j_call: TRBJ2-5; cdr3_nt: TGTGCCAGCAGCCCCTACAGGGTCGAGACCCAGTACTTC; cdr3_aa: CASSPYRVETQYF
clone_size: NA; cdr3_length: 13; v_call: TRBV19; d_call: TRBD1; j_call: TRBJ1-1; cdr3_nt: TGTGCCAGTAGTGACAGGGGCTACACTGAAGCTTTCTTT; cdr3_aa: CASSDRGYTEAFF
clone_size: NA; cdr3_length: 17; v_call: TRBV27; d_call: TRBD1; j_call: TRBJ2-1; cdr3_nt: TGTGCCAGCAGTTTTTTTGTAGGGACAGACCTCTACAATGAGCAGTTCTTC; cdr3_aa: CASSFFVGTDLYNEQFF
clone_size: NA; cdr3_length: 13; v_call: TRBV7-8; d_call: NA; j_call: TRBJ1-5; cdr3_nt: TGTGCCAGCAGCTCGGCCAGGGTTCAGCCCCAGCATTTT; cdr3_aa: CASSSARVQPQHF
clone_size: once; cdr3_length: 15; v_call: TRBV7-2; d_call: NA; j_call: TRBJ1-1; cdr3_nt: TGTGCCAGCAGCTCACAGGGACAAATGAACACTGAAGCTTTCTTT; cdr3_aa: CASSSQGQMNTEAFF
clone_size: NA; cdr3_length: 12; v_call: TRBV12-3/TRBV12-4; d_call: NA; j_call: TRBJ1-3; cdr3_nt: TGTGCCAGCAGTTTGCGGGCAGGCGCCCTTTATTTT; cdr3_aa: CASSLRAGALYF
clone_size: NA; cdr3_length: 19; v_call: TRBV9; d_call: TRBD1; j_call: TRBJ1-3; cdr3_nt: TGTGCCAGCAGCCAGGGGGACCGGGGACGGGCCTCGGGAGGAAACACCATATATTTT; cdr3_aa: CASSQGDRGRASGGNTIYF
clone_size: medium-sized; cdr3_length: 16; v_call: TRBV4-1; d_call: NA; j_call: TRBJ1-5; cdr3_nt: TGCGCCAGCAGCCAAGAGATTCGGGCAGGGGTTCAGCCCCAGCATTTT; cdr3_aa: CASSQEIRAGVQPQHF
clone_size: NA; cdr3_length: 15; v_call: TRBV19; d_call: NA; j_call: TRBJ1-1; cdr3_nt: TGTGCCAGTAAGGTTTGGACAGACTCGAACACTGAAGCTTTCTTT; cdr3_aa: CASKVWTDSNTEAFF
clone_size: NA; cdr3_length: 13; v_call: TRBV19; d_call: NA; j_call: TRBJ2-3; cdr3_nt: TGTGCCAGTAGTATATCTAGCTCAGATACGCAGTATTTT; cdr3_aa: CASSISSSDTQYF
clone_size: NA; cdr3_length: 16; v_call: TRBV14; d_call: TRBD1; j_call: TRBJ2-2; cdr3_nt: TGTGCCAGCAGCCAAAGGACAGGGCTCAACACCGGGGAGCTGTTTTTT; cdr3_aa: CASSQRTGLNTGELFF
clone_size: NA; cdr3_length: 14; v_call: TRBV7-9; d_call: TRBD1; j_call: TRBJ1-1; cdr3_nt: TGTGCCAGCAGCCCAGGGGGACGGGGCACTTACGCTTTCTTT; cdr3_aa: CASSPGGRGTYAFF